This record concerns one T cell receptor (beta chain) sequence. What it binds is unknown. This specimen belongs to a study of T-cell memory formation after mild COVID-19. Study observations and caveats: Among CD4+ contracting clones, most were CM and EM, and CD8+ ones EMRA. Cross-reactive memory appears to have joined, as suggested by some responding clones showing up in pre-infection memory.

Trimming took 2 bases from V and 5 from J; bases not matched to a gene: 6. The CDR3 is 16 amino acids. Germline lookup yields CDR1 MNHEY and CDR2 SVGAGI. Libraries for TCRalpha and TCRbeta carried sample barcodes and unique molecular identifiers via 5'RACE. TCRdb independently ran MiXCR on the 5' RACE reads; one entry per CDR3 protein. The sample yields a few hundred thousand distinct CDR3 sequences, roughly a tenth seen once. The chain joins TRBV6-5 to TRBJ2-5; 12 nucleotides line up with TRBD2. The receptor comes from a man aged 18-30 years who had mild COVID-19 (a few samples of this study predate the infection). Cell type and time point are not known. The source material was PBMCs or a T cell subset sorted from them (not recorded which). The DNA of the CDR3 is TGTGCCAGCAGTTACACGACTAGCGGGGGTATTGAGACCCAGTACTTC. Residues: CASSYTTSGGIETQYF.